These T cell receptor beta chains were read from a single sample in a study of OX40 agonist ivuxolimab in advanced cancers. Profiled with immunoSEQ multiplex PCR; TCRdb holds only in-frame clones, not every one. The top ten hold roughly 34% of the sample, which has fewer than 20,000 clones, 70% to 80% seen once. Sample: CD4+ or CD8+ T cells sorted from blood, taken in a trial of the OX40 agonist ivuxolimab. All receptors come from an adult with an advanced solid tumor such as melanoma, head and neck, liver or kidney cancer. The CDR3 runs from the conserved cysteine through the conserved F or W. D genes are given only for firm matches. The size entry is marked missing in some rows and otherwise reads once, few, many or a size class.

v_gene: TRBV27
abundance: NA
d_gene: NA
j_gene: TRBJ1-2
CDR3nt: TGTGCCAGCAGGACGGGTCAGGGGTTCCATGGCTACACCTTC
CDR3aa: CASRTGQGFHGYTF

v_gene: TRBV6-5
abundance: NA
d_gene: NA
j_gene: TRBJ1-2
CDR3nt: TGTGCCAGCAGCGACACGTCTGGCTATGGCTACACCTTC
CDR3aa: CASSDTSGYGYTF

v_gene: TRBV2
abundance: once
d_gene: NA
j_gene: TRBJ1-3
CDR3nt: TGTGCCAGCATCCACCCTGGTGGGGGGGCTGGAAACACCATATATTTT
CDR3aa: CASIHPGGGAGNTIYF

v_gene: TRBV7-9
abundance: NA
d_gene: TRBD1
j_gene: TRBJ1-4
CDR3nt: TGTGCCAGCAATGGACAGGGAAATGAAAAACTGTTTTTT
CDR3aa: CASNGQGNEKLFF

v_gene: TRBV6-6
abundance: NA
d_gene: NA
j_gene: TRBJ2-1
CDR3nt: TGTGCCAGCAGTTACTCGAAATTCCACGATGAGCAGTTCTTC
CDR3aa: CASSYSKFHDEQFF

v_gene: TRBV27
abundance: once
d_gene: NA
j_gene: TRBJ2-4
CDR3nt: TGTGCCAGCAGTTCGGCGAACAGGATCAAAAACATTCAGTACTTC
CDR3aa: CASSSANRIKNIQYF

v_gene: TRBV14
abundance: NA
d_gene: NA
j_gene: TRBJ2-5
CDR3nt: TGTGCCAGCAGCCAGTTGGGAAGGGAGACCCAGTACTTC
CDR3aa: CASSQLGRETQYF

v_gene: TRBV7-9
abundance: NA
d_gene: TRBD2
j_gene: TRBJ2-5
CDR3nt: TGTGCCAGCAGCTTCCCCCTAGCGGGGGGACAAGAGACCCAGTACTTC
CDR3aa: CASSFPLAGGQETQYF

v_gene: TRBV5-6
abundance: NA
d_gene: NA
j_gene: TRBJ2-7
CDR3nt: TGTGCCAGCAGCCCCCCGGGACACCACTACGAGCAGTACTTC
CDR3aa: CASSPPGHHYEQYF

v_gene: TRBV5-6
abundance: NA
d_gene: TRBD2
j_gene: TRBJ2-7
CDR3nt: TGTGCCAGCAGCTTGCAACTAGCGGTCTACGAGCAGTACTTC
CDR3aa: CASSLQLAVYEQYF

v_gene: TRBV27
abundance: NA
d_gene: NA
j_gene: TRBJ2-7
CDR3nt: TGTGCCAGCAGTTTGGGGCCGAGCTACGAGCAGTACTTC
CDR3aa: CASSLGPSYEQYF

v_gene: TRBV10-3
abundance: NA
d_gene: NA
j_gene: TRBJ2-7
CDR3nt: TGTGCCATCAGTGAGGGCAACACCTACGAGCAGTACTTC
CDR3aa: CAISEGNTYEQYF

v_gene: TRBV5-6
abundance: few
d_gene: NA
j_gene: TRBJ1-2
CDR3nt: TGTGCCAGCAGCCTAGGCGGCGCACCGAACTATGGCTACACCTTC
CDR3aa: CASSLGGAPNYGYTF

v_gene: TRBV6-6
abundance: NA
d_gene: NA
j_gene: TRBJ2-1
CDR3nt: TGTGCCAGCAGTTACTTCAGGGGCTATGAGCAGTTCTTC
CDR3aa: CASSYFRGYEQFF

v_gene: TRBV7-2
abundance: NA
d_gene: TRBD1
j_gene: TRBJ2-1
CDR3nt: TGTGCCAGCAGCTTAAACAGGGGCCACAATGAGCAGTTCTTC
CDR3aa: CASSLNRGHNEQFF

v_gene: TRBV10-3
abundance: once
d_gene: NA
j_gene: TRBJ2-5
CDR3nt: TGTGCCATCAGTGAGGACCGGATGAAAGAGACCCAGTACTTC
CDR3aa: CAISEDRMKETQYF

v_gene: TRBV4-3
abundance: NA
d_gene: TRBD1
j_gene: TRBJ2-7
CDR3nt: TGCGCCAGCAGCCAGGCCAGGGGGTGGGAGCAGTACTTC
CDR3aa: CASSQARGWEQYF

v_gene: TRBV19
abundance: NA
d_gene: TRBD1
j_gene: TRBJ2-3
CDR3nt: TGTGCCAGTAGTATCCTCGGGACAGAAGCTGATACGCAGTATTTT
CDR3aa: CASSILGTEADTQYF

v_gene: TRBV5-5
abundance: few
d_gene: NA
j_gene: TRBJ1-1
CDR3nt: TGTGCCAGCAGCTTCCCAGGGAACGCTGAAGCTTTCTTT
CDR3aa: CASSFPGNAEAFF

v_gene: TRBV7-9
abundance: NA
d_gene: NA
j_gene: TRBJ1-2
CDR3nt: TGTGCCAGCAGCTCACTGGGCTATGGCTACACCTTC
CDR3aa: CASSSLGYGYTF

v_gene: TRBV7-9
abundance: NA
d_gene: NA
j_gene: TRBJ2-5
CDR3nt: TGTGCCATGGACAGTGGAGAGACCCAGTACTTC
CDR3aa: CAMDSGETQYF

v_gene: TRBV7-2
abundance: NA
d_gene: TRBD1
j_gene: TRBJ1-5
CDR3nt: TGTGCCAGCAGCTTAGGGACAGGGGTTTTCGGCAATCAGCCCCAGCATTTT
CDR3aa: CASSLGTGVFGNQPQHF

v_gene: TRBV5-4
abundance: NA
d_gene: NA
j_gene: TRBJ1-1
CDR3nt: TGTGCCAGCAGTCCGAGGGGGTACTCTGAAGCTTTCTTT
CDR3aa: CASSPRGYSEAFF

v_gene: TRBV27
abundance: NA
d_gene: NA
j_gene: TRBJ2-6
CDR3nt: TGTGCCAGCAGTTTTTTCTCAGGGGCTGGGGCCAACGTCCTGACTTTC
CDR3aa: CASSFFSGAGANVLTF

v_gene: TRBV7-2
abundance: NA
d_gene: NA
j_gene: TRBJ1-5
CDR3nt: TGTGCCAGCACCGCAGGGATGGGGGGAAACAATCAGCCCCAGCATTTT
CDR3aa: CASTAGMGGNNQPQHF

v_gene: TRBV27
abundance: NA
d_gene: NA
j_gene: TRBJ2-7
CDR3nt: TGTGCCAGCAGTTTGAGGGGCCCCTCCTACGAGCAGTACTTC
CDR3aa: CASSLRGPSYEQYF

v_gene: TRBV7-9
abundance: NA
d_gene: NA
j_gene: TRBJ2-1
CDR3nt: TGTGCCAGCAGCTTTAGGGGGAGAACAGGTTGGTTCTTC
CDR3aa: CASSFRGRTGWFF

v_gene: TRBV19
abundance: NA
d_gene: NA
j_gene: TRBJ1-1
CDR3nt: TGTGCCAGTAGTATAGATGGAGCTGAAGCTTTCTTT
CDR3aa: CASSIDGAEAFF

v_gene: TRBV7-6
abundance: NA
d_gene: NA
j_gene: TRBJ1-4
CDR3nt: TGTGCCAGCAGCTCATTCCAGGGCCATGAAGGAGTGAAACTGTTTTTT
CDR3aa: CASSSFQGHEGVKLFF

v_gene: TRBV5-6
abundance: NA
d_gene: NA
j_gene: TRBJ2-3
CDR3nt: TGTGCCAGCAGCCCGACGGGCACAGATACGCAGTATTTT
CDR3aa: CASSPTGTDTQYF

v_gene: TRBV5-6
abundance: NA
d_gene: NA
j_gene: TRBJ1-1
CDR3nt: TGTGCCAGCAGCCTAATCTATACTGAAGCTTTCTTT
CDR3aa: CASSLIYTEAFF

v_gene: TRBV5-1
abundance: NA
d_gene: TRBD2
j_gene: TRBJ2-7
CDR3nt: TGCGCCAGCGGGGGGGAGGTGCTCGACGAGCAGTACTTC
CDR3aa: CASGGEVLDEQYF

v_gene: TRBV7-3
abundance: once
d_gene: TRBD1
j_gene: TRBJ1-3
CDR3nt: TGTGCCAGCAGGCGAGGGACAGGCTCTGGAAACACCATATATTTT
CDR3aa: CASRRGTGSGNTIYF

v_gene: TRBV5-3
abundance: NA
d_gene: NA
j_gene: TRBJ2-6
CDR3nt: TGTGCCAGACGGGTGCGAGGTGAACAAAGTCGGGCCAACGTCCTGACTTTC
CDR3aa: CARRVRGEQSRANVLTF

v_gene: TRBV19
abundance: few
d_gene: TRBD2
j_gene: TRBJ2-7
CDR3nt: TGTGCCAGTAGTACCACCGCGGGGGGCCTCAACGAGCAGTACTTC
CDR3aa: CASSTTAGGLNEQYF

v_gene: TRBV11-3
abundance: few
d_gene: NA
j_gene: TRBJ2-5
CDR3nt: TGTGCCAGCAGCGACAGGGGAGGGGCTTCCCAAGAGACCCAGTACTTC
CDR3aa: CASSDRGGASQETQYF

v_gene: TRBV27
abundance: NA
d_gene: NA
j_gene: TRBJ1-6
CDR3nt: TGTGCCAGCAGACAAAAGGGGAATTCACCCCTCCACTTT
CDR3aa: CASRQKGNSPLHF

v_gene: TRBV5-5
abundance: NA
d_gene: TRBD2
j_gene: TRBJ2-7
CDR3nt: TGTGCCAGCAGCTTGGGAGCGGGGGGGCCCGAGCAGTACTTC
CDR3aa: CASSLGAGGPEQYF

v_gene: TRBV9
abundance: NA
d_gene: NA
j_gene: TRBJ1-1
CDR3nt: TGTGCCAGCAGCGGGGTCCCGGGGAACACTGAAGCTTTCTTT
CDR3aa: CASSGVPGNTEAFF

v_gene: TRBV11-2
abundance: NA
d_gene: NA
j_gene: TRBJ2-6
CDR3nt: TGTGCCAGCAGCCCGCCCCGCTCTGGGGCCAACGTCCTGACTTTC
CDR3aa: CASSPPRSGANVLTF

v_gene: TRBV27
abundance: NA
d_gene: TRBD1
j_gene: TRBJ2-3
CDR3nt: TGTGCCAGCAGTTGGGGGACAGGGCGCACAGATACGCAGTATTTT
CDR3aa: CASSWGTGRTDTQYF

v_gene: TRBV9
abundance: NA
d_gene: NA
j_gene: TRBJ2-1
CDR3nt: TGTGCCAGCAGCGTAGCAAGGGTCGATGAGCAGTTCTTC
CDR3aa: CASSVARVDEQFF

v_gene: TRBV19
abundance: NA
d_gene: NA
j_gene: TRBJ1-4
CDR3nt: TGTGCCAGTAGTCAGCAAAAGGGGAAAACTAATGAAAAACTGTTTTTT
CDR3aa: CASSQQKGKTNEKLFF

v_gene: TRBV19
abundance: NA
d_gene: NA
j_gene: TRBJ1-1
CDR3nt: TGTGCCAGTAGTTTACAGGGATGGGCCACTGAAGCTTTCTTT
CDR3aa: CASSLQGWATEAFF

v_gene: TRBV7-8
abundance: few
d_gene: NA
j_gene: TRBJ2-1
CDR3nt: TGTGCCAGCAGCTCCGGACAGTCTTACTTCTACAATGAGCAGTTCTTC
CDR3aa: CASSSGQSYFYNEQFF

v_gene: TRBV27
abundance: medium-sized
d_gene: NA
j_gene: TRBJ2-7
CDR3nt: TGTGCCAGCAGTTTAGGGCCGTCTACAACCGAGCAGTACTTC
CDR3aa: CASSLGPSTTEQYF

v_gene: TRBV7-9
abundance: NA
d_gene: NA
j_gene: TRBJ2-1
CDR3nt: TGTGCCAGCAGCTTAGAGACAAGAAATGAGCAGTTCTTC
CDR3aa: CASSLETRNEQFF

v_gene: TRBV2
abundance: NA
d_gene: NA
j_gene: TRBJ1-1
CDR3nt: TGTGCCAGCGGAGCAGGCCATGGCACTGAAGCTTTCTTT
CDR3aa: CASGAGHGTEAFF